This T cell receptor beta chain was captured by sequencing in a study of T-cell memory formation after mild COVID-19. Turning to the study itself: Among the donors, TCR clusters were largely specific to each donor. General observations from the study: Among clones contracting day 15 to 85, CD4/CD8 was balanced, whereas later expanders leaned CD4+. Researchers report contracting CD4+ clones mostly in CM and EM, with CD8+ clones in EMRA.

Employing constant-segment primers, 5'RACE generated TCR alpha and TCR beta cDNA libraries bearing sample barcodes and UMIs. One entry per CDR3 protein results from TCRdb running MiXCR on the 5' RACE reads. Among 300,000 to 350,000 distinct CDR3 sequences listed, approximately 15% were seen once. CDR3 length: 15 residues. CDR1 SGHRS and CDR2 YFSETQ come from the germline V gene. V lost 1 base, J lost 4 bases, and 15 bases lay in between. There are many counts of this clonotype. The antigen is unknown. The sequence was collected from a man aged 18 to 30 who had mild COVID-19 (a few samples of this study predate the infection). Cell type and time point are not known. Input material: PBMCs or a T cell subset sorted from them (not recorded which). The chain recombines TRBV5-1 with TRBJ2-7; D is possibly TRBD1 (6 bases). CDR3: CASSLYPGARYEQYF. CDR3 DNA sequence: TGCGCCAGCAGCTTGTACCCAGGGGCGAGATACGAGCAGTACTTC.